This TCR beta chain was documented in a study of blood T cell repertoires in COVID-19. Germline V gives CDR1 SGHDT, CDR2 YYEEEE. The CDR3 covers 16 residues. V lost 3 bases and J 0 bases, leaving 13 bases between the germline ends. The protocol was immunoSEQ multiplex PCR, while the TCRdb copy is restricted to in-frame clones and leaves out a portion. Among about 360,000 clones listed, 81% were seen once. Sequencing was performed on peripheral blood. This chain connects TRBV5-6 to TRBJ1-3; D perhaps matches TRBD1 (5 bases). This TCR derives from a human donor with acute or convalescent COVID-19. The donor label of this sample is uncertain. CDR3 region: CASSSTGTPSGNTIYF. CDR3 bases: TGTGCCAGCAGCTCCACAGGCACCCCCTCTGGAAACACCATATATTTT.